The 8 T cell receptor beta chains below all came from one sample that was sequenced in a study of response to subunit inactivated influenza vaccine. TCRdb reanalysed the RT-PCR reads using MiXCR and keeps one entry per CDR3 protein. The sample contains roughly 780,000 distinct CDR3 sequences, around 18% of which appear only once. The sequencing here drew on PBMCs from blood, taken 5 days after vaccination. These receptors originate from a man aged 45-60 years who received an inactivated influenza vaccine.

The CDR3 is CAISEEGSSNQPQHF. CDR3 DNA: TGTGCCATCAGTGAGGAGGGAAGTAGCAATCAGCCCCAGCATTTT. This chain joins TRBV10-3 and TRBJ1-5; D not resolved. This CDR3 is built from 15 residues. V was clipped by 2 bases and J by 0 bases, with 8 bases between them. Germline V gives CDR1 ENHRY, CDR2 SYGVKD.

This clonotype was counted ten times or more. This chain joins TRBV5-1 and TRBJ2-2; no reliable D call. The CDR3 contains 13 residues. Germline loops: CDR1 SGHRS, CDR2 YFSETQ. The ends were cut back, 5 bases at V and 1 base at J, with 6 bases in the middle. CDR3 sequence reads: CASRFGNTGELFF. The DNA for the CDR3 is TGCGCCAGCAGGTTTGGGAACACCGGGGAGCTGTTTTTT.

The V and J genes are TRBV6-1 and TRBJ2-3, with 12 bases matching TRBD2. Germline V CDR1 and CDR2: MNHNS, SASEGT. The CDR3 runs 16 residues. Trimming cost V 6 bases and J 2 bases; bases outside gene matches: 6. The CDR3, as DNA: TGTGCCAGCAGACAAACTAGCGGGGGGCCCACAGATACGCAGTATTTT. This codes for CASRQTSGGPTDTQYF.

The genes are TRBV7-6 and TRBJ2-7; 11 nucleotides agree with TRBD2. The CDR3 runs 15 residues. J lost 4 bases, V lost 0 bases, and 2 bases had no gene match. CDR1 SGHVS and CDR2 FNYEAQ come from the germline V gene. The CDR3 loop reads CASSLAVAGGYEQYF. DNA of the CDR3: TGTGCCAGCAGCTTAGCGGTAGCGGGAGGGTACGAGCAGTACTTC.

This clonotype was found a few times. J is TRBJ1-3 and V is TRBV12-3 or TRBV12-4; D gene unclear. V was clipped by 7 bases and J by 2 bases, with 12 bases between them. This CDR3 has 14 amino acids. The chain's CDR3 is CASTHIGAGNTIYF. For the CDR3, the DNA is TGTGCCAGCACTCATATTGGGGCTGGAAACACCATATATTTT.

The chain employs TRBV20-1 and TRBJ2-4; TRBD2 agrees at 13 bases. V dropped 1 base and J dropped 1; count of bases not matched to a gene: 1. The CDR3 contains 16 residues. Germline V gene sequence: CDR1 DFQATT, CDR2 SNEGSKA (reference sequence). The CDR3 reads CSARGTSGSAKNIQYF. As DNA, the CDR3 is TGCAGTGCTAGAGGGACTAGCGGGAGTGCCAAAAACATTCAGTACTTC.

The chain joins TRBV9 to TRBJ2-1; 8 nucleotides match TRBD2. Per the germline V gene, CDR1 is SGDLS and CDR2 is YYNGEE. After removal of 0 bases from V and 3 bases from J, the junction contained 8 bases not matched to a gene. This CDR3 contains 17 residues. The CDR3 loop reads CASSVASGAGVYNEQFF. CDR3 coding DNA: TGTGCCAGCAGCGTAGCTTCAGGAGCGGGAGTCTACAATGAGCAGTTCTTC.

This clonotype was seen a handful of times. The rearrangement uses TRBV12-3 or TRBV12-4 and TRBJ1-2; no reliable D call. Deletions cut 6 bases from V and 10 bases from J, with 18 bases between. The CDR3 runs to 13 residues. The CDR3 coding sequence is TGTGCCAGCAGCCTCTACCGGGAGTCGCCCTACACCTTC. It encodes CASSLYRESPYTF.